This passage covers 10 T cell receptor beta chains from one sample sequenced in a study of blood T cell repertoires in COVID-19. Generated by immunoSEQ multiplex PCR, the TCRdb table keeps only in-frame clones and is missing some. Of roughly 200,000 clones in the sample, over 65% are singletons; the top ten hold approximately 18%. Sequenced: peripheral blood. The receptors were sampled from a person aged 65 to 85 with COVID-19, enrolled during active disease.

The chain uses TRBV6-5 and TRBJ2-5; the D gene is possibly TRBD2 (5 bases). Trimming took 6 bases from V and 3 from J, leaving 11 bases between them. CDR3 size: 13 residues. CDR1 is MNHEY, CDR2 SVGAGI, per germline. This CDR3 is CASRRVGEETQYF. CDR3 nucleotides: TGTGCCAGCAGACGTGTCGGGGAAGAGACCCAGTACTTC.

The rearrangement links TRBV27 to TRBJ2-5; possibly TRBD2 for D (5 bases). This CDR3 has 14 residues. V was clipped by 0 bases and J by 5 bases, with 10 bases between them. Germline CDR1 reads MNHEY; CDR2 reads SMNVEV (reference sequence). The CDR3 coding sequence is TGTGCCAGCAGTTTATCGAGGCCGGGGGAGACCCAGTACTTC. Translation gives CASSLSRPGETQYF.

This chain links TRBV11-2 with TRBJ2-7; 9 bases align to TRBD1. The V gene end was trimmed by 5 bases and the J gene end by 4 bases; junction bases not matched to a gene: 12. Germline V gene lookup returns CDR1 SGHAT and CDR2 FQNNGV. This CDR3 comprises 16 residues. The chain's CDR3 is CASSRSGQGPLYEQYF. CDR3 nucleotide sequence: TGTGCCAGCAGCAGATCGGGACAGGGACCCTTATACGAGCAGTACTTC.

The chain carries TRBV7-3 and TRBJ2-3; D gene uncertain. Germline V gene lookup returns CDR1 SGHTA and CDR2 FQGTGA. The V and J ends lost 0 bases and 4 bases respectively, with 5 bases between them. The CDR3 extends over 13 amino acids. The CDR3 region is CASSLTGADTQYF. CDR3 bases: TGTGCCAGCAGCTTAACGGGCGCAGATACGCAGTATTTT.

This clone was counted between two and nine times. The V and J genes are TRBV19 and TRBJ1-1; 12 positions match TRBD1. Germline V CDR1 and CDR2: LNHDA, SQIVND (reference sequence). V gave up 5 bases and J gave up 3 bases; unmatched junction bases: 13. The CDR3 covers 18 residues. CDR3 sequence (DNA): TGTGCCAGTAGTTCCCCCCGGGACAGGGGGCGTACGGACACTGAAGCTTTCTTT. This gives the protein CASSSPRDRGRTDTEAFF.

The chain links TRBV7-9 to TRBJ1-2; D is unclear. In germline, CDR1 is SEHNR, CDR2 FQNEAQ (reference sequence). This CDR3 has 14 residues. V was clipped by 0 bases and J by 4 bases, with 9 bases between them. Written as DNA, the CDR3 is TGTGCCAGCAGCTTAGCAGGGAGAATCTATGGCTACACCTTC. Its translation: CASSLAGRIYGYTF.

This sequence joins TRBV28 and TRBJ2-7; 11 bases line up with TRBD2. The germline gives CDR1 MDHEN, CDR2 SYDVKM. Trimming removed 7 bases from V and 1 base from J; junction bases left unmatched: 9. This CDR3 contains 16 residues. The CDR3 DNA reads TGTGCCAGCACTAGCGGGGGGAACTTTAGATCCTACGAGCAGTACTTC. It codes for CASTSGGNFRSYEQYF. The variable domain in full, with the rest retrieved from reference TRBV28 and TRBJ2-7, is DVKVTQSSRYLVKRTGEKVFLECVQDMDHENMFWYRQDPGLGLRLIYFSYDVKMKEKGDIPEGYSVSREKKERFSLILESASTNQTSMYLCASTSGGNFRSYEQYFGPGTRLTVT.

The genes are TRBV7-2 and TRBJ1-6; 8 positions agree with TRBD1. Germline loops: CDR1 SGHTA, CDR2 FQGNSA. This CDR3 is built from 15 residues. Unmatched junction bases numbered 9, after V lost 6 bases and J lost 8 bases. Here the CDR3 reads CASSSRQGAYSPLHF. The DNA for the CDR3 is TGTGCCAGCAGTTCACGCCAGGGGGCTTATTCACCCCTCCACTTT.

This chain uses TRBV7-2 with TRBJ2-5, with 7 bases identical to TRBD2. Trimming cost V 5 bases and J 3 bases; bases outside gene matches: 6. CDR3 length equals 14 residues. Germline CDR1 reads SGHTA; CDR2 reads FQGNSA. Written as DNA, the CDR3 is TGTGCCAGCAGCCCGCGGGGGAGGGAAGAGACCCAGTACTTC. Amino acids: CASSPRGREETQYF.

The rearrangement links TRBV19 to TRBJ1-1; 7 positions match TRBD1. The CDR3 consists of 16 residues. Germline values: CDR1 LNHDA, CDR2 SQIVND (reference sequence). V trimming: 4 bases; J trimming: 3 bases; junction bases outside the gene matches: 11. CDR3 nucleotides: TGTGCCAGTAGTAGACAGGGTAAGTCGTCCTACACTGAAGCTTTCTTT. This encodes CASSRQGKSSYTEAFF. Full variable domain (outside the CDR3, taken from reference TRBV19 and TRBJ1-1): DGGITQSPKYLFRKEGQNVTLSCEQNLNHDAMYWYRQDPGQGLRLIYYSQIVNDFQKGDIAEGYSVSREKKESFPLTVTSAQKNPTAFYLCASSRQGKSSYTEAFFGQGTRLTVV.